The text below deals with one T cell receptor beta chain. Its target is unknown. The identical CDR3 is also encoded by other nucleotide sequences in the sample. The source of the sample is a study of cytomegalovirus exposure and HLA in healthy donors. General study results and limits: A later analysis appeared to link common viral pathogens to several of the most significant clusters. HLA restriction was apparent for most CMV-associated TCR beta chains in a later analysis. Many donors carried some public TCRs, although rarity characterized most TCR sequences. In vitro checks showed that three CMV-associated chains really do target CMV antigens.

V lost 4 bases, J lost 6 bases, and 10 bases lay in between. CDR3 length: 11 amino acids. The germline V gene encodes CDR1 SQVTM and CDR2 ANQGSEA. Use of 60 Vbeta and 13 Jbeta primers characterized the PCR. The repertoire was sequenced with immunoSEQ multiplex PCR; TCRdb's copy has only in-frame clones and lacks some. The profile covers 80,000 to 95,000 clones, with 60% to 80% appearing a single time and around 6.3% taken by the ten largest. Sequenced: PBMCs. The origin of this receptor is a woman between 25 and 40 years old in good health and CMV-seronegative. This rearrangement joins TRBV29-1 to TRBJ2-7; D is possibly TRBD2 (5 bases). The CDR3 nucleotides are TGCAGCGTTGCACCGGGGATCGAGCAGTACTTC. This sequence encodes CSVAPGIEQYF.